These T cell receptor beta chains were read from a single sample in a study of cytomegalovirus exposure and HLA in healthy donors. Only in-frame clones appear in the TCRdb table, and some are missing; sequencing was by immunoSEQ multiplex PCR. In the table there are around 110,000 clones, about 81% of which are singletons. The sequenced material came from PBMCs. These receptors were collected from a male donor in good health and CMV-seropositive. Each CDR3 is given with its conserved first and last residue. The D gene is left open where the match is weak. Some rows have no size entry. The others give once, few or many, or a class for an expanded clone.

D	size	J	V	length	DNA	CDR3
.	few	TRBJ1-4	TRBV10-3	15	TGTGCCATCAGTGAGTCGGAGGGAGCTAATGAAAAACTGTTTTTT	CAISESEGANEKLFF
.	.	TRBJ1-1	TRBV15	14	TGTGCCACCAGCGTATCGAGAGGCTACGGTGAAGCTTTCTTT	CATSVSRGYGEAFF
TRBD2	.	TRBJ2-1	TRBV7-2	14	TGTGCCAGCAGTAATAGCGGGAGGGATGGTGAGCAGTTCTTC	CASSNSGRDGEQFF
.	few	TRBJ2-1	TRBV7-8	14	TGTGCCAGCAGCTCTAGCCGCCTCAACAATGAGCAGTTCTTC	CASSSSRLNNEQFF
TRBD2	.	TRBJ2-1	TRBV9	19	TGTGCCAGCAGCGTAGTAGCGGGGACTAGCGGGAGGTTGGGGAATGAGCAGTTCTTC	CASSVVAGTSGRLGNEQFF
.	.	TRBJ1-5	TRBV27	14	TGTGCCAGCAGGGGGCCAGCTAGCAATCAGCCCCAGCATTTT	CASRGPASNQPQHF
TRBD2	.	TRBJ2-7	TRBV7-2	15	TGTGCCAGCAGCTTAGGTCTAGCGGGGACCTACGAGCAGTACTTC	CASSLGLAGTYEQYF
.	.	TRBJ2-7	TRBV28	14	TGTGCCAGCAGTTTACTCGGGGATTTGTACGAGCAGTACTTC	CASSLLGDLYEQYF
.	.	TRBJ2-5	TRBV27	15	TGTGCCAGCAGTTTAGGTGGGAGTAACCAAGAGACCCAGTACTTC	CASSLGGSNQETQYF
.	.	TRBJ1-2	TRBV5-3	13	TGTGCCAGAAGCTTGGGAGGTCCCTATGGCTACACCTTC	CARSLGGPYGYTF
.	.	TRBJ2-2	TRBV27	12	TGTGCCAGCAGTTTTTCAACCGGGGAGCTGTTTTTT	CASSFSTGELFF
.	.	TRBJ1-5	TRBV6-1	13	TGTGCCAGCAGTGACGGTAGCAATCAGCCCCAGCATTTT	CASSDGSNQPQHF
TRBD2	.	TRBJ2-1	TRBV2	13	TGTGCCAGCAGACTAGCGGAATACAATGAGCAGTTCTTC	CASRLAEYNEQFF
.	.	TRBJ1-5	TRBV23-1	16	TGCGCCAGCAGTCAGACTACCGGCGGCAGCAATCAGCCCCAGCATTTT	CASSQTTGGSNQPQHF
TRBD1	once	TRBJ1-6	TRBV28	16	TGTGCCAGCAGCCGGGACAGGGTGGGACGGAGTTCACCCCTCCACTTT	CASSRDRVGRSSPLHF
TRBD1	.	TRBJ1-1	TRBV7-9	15	TGTGCCAGCAGGGGGAAGGACAGGCTGAACACTGAAGCTTTCTTT	CASRGKDRLNTEAFF
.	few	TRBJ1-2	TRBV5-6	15	TGTGCCAGCACCCCGGACCTCCAGGGTGGGGATGGCTACACCTTC	CASTPDLQGGDGYTF
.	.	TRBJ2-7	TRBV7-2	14	TGTGCCAGCAGCTTTTCTACTAGCCGGTACGAGCAGTACTTC	CASSFSTSRYEQYF
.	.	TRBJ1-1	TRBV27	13	TGTGCCAGCAGCTTAAACGGACAGTTTGAAGCTTTCTTT	CASSLNGQFEAFF
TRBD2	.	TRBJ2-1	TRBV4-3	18	TGCGCCAGCAGCCAAGATGGTTTGACTAGCGGGGCATACAATGAGCAGTTCTTC	CASSQDGLTSGAYNEQFF
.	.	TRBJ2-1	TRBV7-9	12	TGTGCCAGCAGCTTTTTAGCGGAGGAGCAGTTCTTC	CASSFLAEEQFF
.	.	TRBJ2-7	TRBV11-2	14	TGTGCCAGCAGCTTCGCAGGGCGGAACTACGAGCAGTACTTC	CASSFAGRNYEQYF
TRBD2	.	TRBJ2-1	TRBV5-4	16	TGTGCCAGCAGCTTCCGGACTAGCGGGAACAACAATGAGCAGTTCTTC	CASSFRTSGNNNEQFF
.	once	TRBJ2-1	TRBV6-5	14	TGTGCCAGCAGGCAGGGTATCTCCTACAATGAGCAGTTCTTC	CASRQGISYNEQFF
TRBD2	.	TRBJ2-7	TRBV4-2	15	TGTGCCAGCAGCCAGGGACTAGCGGGAGTTTACGAGCAGTACTTC	CASSQGLAGVYEQYF
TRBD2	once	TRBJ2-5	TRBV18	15	TGTGCCAGCTCACCACCAGCGGGGGGGCAAGAGACCCAGTACTTC	CASSPPAGGQETQYF
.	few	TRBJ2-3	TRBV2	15	TGTGCCAGCTCGAGTGGCGGGGCTAGCACAGATACGCAGTATTTT	CASSSGGASTDTQYF
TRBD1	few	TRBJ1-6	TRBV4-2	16	TGTGCCAGCAGCCCCCCGTTGGGACAGGGCGGTTCACCCCTCCACTTT	CASSPPLGQGGSPLHF
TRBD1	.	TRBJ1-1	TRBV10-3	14	TGTGCCATCAGGGCCGGGACAGCGAACACTGAAGCTTTCTTT	CAIRAGTANTEAFF
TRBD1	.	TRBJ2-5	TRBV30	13	TGTGCCTGGACCACAGGGGGCGCGGAGACCCAGTACTTC	CAWTTGGAETQYF
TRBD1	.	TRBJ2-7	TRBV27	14	TGTGCCAGCAGTCGCGGGACAGGGGGCTACGAGCAGTACTTC	CASSRGTGGYEQYF
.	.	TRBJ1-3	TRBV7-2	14	TGTGCCAGCAGCCCACAGGGCTCTGGAAACACCATATATTTT	CASSPQGSGNTIYF
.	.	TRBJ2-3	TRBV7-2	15	TGTGCCAGCAGCTCCAATCGCCGTAGCGCCGATACGCAGTATTTT	CASSSNRRSADTQYF
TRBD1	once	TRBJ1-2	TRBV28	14	TGTGCCAGCAGTTTAACAGGGGGGAACTATGGCTACACCTTC	CASSLTGGNYGYTF
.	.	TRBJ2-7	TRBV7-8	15	TGTGCCAGCAGCTTAGAATTGGAGGAATCCTACGAGCAGTACTTC	CASSLELEESYEQYF
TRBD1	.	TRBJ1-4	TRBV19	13	TGTGCCGGATCGACAGGGTTCGATGAAAAACTGTTTTTT	CAGSTGFDEKLFF
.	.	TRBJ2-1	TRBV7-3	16	TGTGCCAGCAGCTCCCGCGGGGAAAGCTCCTACAATGAGCAGTTCTTC	CASSSRGESSYNEQFF
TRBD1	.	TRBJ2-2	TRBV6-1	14	TGTGCCAGCAGTGGGACAGGGTGGCCCGGGGAGCTGTTTTTT	CASSGTGWPGELFF
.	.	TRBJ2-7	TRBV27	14	TGTGCCAGCAGTCCCCCAGGGATTGATTACGAGCAGTACTTC	CASSPPGIDYEQYF
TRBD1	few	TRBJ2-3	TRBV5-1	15	TGCGCCAGCAGCTTGGTGGGACAGGGCACAGATACGCAGTATTTT	CASSLVGQGTDTQYF
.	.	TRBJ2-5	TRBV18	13	TGTGCCAGCTCACCAGGCCTCCAAGAGACCCAGTACTTC	CASSPGLQETQYF
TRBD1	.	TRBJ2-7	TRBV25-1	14	TGTGCCAGCAAAGGGACAGGGAGGTCCTACGAGCAGTACTTC	CASKGTGRSYEQYF
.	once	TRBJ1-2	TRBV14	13	TGTGCCAGCAGCCAGGGACAAAACTATGGCTACACCTTC	CASSQGQNYGYTF
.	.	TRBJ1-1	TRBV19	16	TGTGCCAGTAGTACCCGGACTTTGGGTGGAAGGAATGAAGCTTTCTTT	CASSTRTLGGRNEAFF
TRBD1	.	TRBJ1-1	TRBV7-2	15	TGTGCCAGCAGCTTAAATCGACAGGGGCCGGGGGTCGCTTTCTTT	CASSLNRQGPGVAFF
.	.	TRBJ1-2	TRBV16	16	TGTGCCAGCAGCCTATTTTTGGAAAGGGGCAACGATGGCTACACCTTC	CASSLFLERGNDGYTF
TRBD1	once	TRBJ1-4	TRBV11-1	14	TGTGCCAGCAGCGCCGTTCGGACAGGGGGGAAACTGTTTTTT	CASSAVRTGGKLFF
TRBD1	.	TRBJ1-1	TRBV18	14	TGTGCCAGCTCACCACCGTCACAGGGGGTCGGAGCTTTCTTT	CASSPPSQGVGAFF
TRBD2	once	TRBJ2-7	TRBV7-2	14	TGTGCCAGCAGCTCAGCTAGCGGGATCTACGAGCAGTACTTC	CASSSASGIYEQYF
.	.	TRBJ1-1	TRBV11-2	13	TGTGCCAGCACTGAGACAGCGAACACTGAAGCTTTCTTT	CASTETANTEAFF
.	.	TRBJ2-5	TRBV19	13	TGTGCCAGTAGCACTAGCTCCCAAGAGACCCAGTACTTC	CASSTSSQETQYF
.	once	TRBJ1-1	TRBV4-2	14	TGTGCCAGCAGCCGGGAGGGAGGGAACACTGAAGCTTTCTTT	CASSREGGNTEAFF
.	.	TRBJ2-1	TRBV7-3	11	TGTGCCAGCAGCTTAGGCGGGGAGCAGTTCTTC	CASSLGGEQFF
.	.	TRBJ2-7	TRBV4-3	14	TGCGCCAGCAGCCAAGAATTGAGTCGAAGAGAGCAGTACTTC	CASSQELSRREQYF